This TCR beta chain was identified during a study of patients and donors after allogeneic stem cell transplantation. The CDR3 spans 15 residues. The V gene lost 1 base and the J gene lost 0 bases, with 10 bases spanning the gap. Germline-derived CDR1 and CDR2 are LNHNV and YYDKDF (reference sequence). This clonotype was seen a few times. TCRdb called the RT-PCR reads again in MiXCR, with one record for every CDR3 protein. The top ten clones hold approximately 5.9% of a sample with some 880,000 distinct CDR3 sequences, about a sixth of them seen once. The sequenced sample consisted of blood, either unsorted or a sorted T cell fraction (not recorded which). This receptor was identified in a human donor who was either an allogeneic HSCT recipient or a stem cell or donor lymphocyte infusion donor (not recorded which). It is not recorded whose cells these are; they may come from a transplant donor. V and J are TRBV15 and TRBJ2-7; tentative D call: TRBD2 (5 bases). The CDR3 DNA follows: TGTGCCACCAGCAGAGGTCAAACTAGCTCCTACGAGCAGTACTTC. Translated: CATSRGQTSSYEQYF. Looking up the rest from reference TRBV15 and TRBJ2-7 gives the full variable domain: DAMVIQNPRYQVTQFGKPVTLSCSQTLNHNVMYWYQQKSSQAPKLLFHYYDKDFNNEADTPDNFQSRRPNTSFCFLDIRSPGLGDTAMYLCATSRGQTSSYEQYFGPGTRLTVT.